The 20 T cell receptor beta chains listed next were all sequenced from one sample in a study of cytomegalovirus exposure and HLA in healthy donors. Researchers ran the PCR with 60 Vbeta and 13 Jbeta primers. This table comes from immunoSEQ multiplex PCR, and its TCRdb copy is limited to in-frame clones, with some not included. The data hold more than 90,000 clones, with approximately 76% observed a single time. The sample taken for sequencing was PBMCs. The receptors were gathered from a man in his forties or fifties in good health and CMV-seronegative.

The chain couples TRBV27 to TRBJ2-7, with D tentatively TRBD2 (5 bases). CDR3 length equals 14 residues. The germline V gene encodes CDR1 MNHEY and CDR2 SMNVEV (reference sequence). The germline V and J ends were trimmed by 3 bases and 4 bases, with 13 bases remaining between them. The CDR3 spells CASSFSSASYEQYF. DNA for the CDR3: TGTGCCAGCAGTTTTAGTAGCGCCTCGTACGAGCAGTACTTC.

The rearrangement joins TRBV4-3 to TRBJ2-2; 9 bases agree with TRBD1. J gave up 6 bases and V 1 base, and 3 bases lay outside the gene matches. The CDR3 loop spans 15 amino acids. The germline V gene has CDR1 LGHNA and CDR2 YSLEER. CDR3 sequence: CASSQVRQGAGELFF. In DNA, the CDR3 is TGCGCCAGCAGCCAAGTAAGACAGGGGGCCGGGGAGCTGTTTTTT.

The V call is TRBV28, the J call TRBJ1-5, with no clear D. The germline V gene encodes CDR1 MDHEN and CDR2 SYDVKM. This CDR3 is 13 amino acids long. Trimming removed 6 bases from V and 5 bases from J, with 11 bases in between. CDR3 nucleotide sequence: TGTGCCAGCAGCCCTTTCGGTGATCAGCCCCAGCATTTT. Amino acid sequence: CASSPFGDQPQHF.

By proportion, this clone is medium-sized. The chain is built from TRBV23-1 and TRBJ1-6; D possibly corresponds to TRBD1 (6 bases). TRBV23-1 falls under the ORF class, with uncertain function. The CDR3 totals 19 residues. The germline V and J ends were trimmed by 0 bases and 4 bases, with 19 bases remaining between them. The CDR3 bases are TGCGCCAGCAGTCAATCGAAGGTGTTAGGGGGAGCTTATAATTCACCCCTCCACTTT. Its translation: CASSQSKVLGGAYNSPLHF.

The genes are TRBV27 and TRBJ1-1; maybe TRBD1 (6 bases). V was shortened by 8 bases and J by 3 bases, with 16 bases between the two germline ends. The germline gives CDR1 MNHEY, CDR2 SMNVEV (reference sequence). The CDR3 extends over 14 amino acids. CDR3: CASHVQGPYTEAFF. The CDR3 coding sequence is TGTGCCAGCCACGTCCAGGGGCCCTACACTGAAGCTTTCTTT.

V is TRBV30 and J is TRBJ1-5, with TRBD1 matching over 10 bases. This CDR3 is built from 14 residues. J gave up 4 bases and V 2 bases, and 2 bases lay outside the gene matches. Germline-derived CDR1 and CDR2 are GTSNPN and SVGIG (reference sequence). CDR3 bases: TGTGCCTGGAGTTTGGACAGGGGGAATCAGCCCCAGCATTTT. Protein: CAWSLDRGNQPQHF.

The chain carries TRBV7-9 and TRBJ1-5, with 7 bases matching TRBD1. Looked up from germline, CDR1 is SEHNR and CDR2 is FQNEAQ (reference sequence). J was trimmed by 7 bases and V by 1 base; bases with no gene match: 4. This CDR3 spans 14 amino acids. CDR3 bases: TGTGCCAGCAGCTTAGTGGGCAGGGGGCAGCCCCAGCATTTT. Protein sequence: CASSLVGRGQPQHF. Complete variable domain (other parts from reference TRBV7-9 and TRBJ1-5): DTGVSQNPRHKITKRGQNVTFRCDPISEHNRLYWYRQTLGQGPEFLTYFQNEAQLEKSRLLSDRFSAERPKGSFSTLEIQRTEQGDSAMYLCASSLVGRGQPQHFGDGTRLSIL.

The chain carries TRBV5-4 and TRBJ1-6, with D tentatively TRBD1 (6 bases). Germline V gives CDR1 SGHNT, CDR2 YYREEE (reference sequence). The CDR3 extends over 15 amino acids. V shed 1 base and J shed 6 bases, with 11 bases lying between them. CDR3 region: CASSLQLDSNSPLHF. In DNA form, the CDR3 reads TGTGCCAGCAGCTTGCAGTTGGACAGTAATTCACCCCTCCACTTT.

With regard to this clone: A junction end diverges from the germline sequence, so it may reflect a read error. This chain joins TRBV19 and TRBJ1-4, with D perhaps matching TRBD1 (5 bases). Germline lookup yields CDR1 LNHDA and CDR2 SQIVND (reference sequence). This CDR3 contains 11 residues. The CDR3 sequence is CASSIGGHPLF. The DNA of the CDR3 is TGTGCCAGTAGTATTGGCGGACACCCCCTTTTT. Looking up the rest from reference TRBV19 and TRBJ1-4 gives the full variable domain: DGGITQSPKYLFRKEGQNVTLSCEQNLNHDAMYWYRQDPGQGLRLIYYSQIVNDFQKGDIAEGYSVSREKKESFPLTVTSAQKNPTAFYLCASSIGGHPLFGSGTQLSVL.

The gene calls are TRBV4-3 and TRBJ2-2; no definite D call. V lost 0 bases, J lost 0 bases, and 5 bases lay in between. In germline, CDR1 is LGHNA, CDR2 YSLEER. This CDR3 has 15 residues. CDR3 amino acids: CASSQDRTNTGELFF. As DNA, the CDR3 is TGCGCCAGCAGCCAAGACAGGACGAACACCGGGGAGCTGTTTTTT.

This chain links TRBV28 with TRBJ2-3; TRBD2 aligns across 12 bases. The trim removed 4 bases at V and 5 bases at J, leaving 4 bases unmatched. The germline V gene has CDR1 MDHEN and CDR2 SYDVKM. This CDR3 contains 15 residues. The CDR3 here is CASSSILAGGDTQYF. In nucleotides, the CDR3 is TGTGCCAGCAGTTCGATACTAGCGGGAGGAGATACGCAGTATTTT.

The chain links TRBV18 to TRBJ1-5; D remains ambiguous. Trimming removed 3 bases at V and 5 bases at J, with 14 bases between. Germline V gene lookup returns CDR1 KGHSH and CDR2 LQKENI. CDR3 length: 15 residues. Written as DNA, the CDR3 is TGTGCCAGCTCACCGGAAGGAGGGTGGGATCAGCCCCAGCATTTT. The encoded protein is CASSPEGGWDQPQHF.

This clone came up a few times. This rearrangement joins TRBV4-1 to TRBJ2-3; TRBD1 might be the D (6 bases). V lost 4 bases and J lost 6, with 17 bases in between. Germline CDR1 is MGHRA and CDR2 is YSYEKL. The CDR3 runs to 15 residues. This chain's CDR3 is CASSLGGTSVDTQYF. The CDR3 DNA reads TGCGCCAGCAGCCTCGGTGGGACATCGGTTGATACGCAGTATTTT.

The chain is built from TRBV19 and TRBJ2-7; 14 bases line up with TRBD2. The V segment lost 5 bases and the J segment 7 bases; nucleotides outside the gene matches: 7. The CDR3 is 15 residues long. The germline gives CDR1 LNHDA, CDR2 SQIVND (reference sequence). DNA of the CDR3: TGTGCCAGTAGTGCGACTAGCGGGAGGGCTGGTGAGCAGTACTTC. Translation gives CASSATSGRAGEQYF. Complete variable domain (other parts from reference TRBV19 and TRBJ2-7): DGGITQSPKYLFRKEGQNVTLSCEQNLNHDAMYWYRQDPGQGLRLIYYSQIVNDFQKGDIAEGYSVSREKKESFPLTVTSAQKNPTAFYLCASSATSGRAGEQYFGPGTRLTVT.

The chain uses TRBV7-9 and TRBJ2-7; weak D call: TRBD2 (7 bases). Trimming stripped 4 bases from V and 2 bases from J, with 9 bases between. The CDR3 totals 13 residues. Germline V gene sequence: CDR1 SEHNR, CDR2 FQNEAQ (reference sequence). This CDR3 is CASSSGGPYEQYF. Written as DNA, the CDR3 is TGTGCCAGCAGCTCCGGGGGGCCCTACGAGCAGTACTTC.

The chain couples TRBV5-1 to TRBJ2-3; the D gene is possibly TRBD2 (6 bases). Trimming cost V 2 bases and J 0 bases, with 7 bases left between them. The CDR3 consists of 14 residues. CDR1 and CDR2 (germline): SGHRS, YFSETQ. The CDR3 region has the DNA TGCGCCAGCAGCTTAAGCGGGAGCACAGATACGCAGTATTTT. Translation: CASSLSGSTDTQYF.

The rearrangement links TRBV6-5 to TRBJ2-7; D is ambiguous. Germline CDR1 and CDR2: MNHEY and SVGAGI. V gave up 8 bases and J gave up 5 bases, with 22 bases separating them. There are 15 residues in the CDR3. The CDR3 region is CASGPVGLYKDEQYF. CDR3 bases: TGTGCCAGCGGGCCCGTCGGCCTTTATAAGGACGAGCAGTACTTC.

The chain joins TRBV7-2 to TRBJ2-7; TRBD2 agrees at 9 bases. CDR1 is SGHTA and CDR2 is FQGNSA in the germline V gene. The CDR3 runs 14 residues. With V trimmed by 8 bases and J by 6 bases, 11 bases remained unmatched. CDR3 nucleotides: TGTGCCAGCGCAAAGGCGGGAGGGCCCCTCGAGCAGTACTTC. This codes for CASAKAGGPLEQYF.

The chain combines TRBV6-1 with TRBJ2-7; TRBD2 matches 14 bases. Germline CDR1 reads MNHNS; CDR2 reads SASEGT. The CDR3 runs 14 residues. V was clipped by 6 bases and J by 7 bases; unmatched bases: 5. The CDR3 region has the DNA TGTGCCAGCAGGACGGGACTAGCGGGAGATGAGCAGTACTTC. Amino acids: CASRTGLAGDEQYF.

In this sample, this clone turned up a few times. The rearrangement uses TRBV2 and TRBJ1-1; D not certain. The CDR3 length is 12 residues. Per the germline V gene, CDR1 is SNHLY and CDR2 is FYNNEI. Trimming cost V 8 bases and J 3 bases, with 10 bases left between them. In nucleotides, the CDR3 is TGTGCCAGCCTCGGGTTGGACACTGAAGCTTTCTTT. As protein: CASLGLDTEAFF.